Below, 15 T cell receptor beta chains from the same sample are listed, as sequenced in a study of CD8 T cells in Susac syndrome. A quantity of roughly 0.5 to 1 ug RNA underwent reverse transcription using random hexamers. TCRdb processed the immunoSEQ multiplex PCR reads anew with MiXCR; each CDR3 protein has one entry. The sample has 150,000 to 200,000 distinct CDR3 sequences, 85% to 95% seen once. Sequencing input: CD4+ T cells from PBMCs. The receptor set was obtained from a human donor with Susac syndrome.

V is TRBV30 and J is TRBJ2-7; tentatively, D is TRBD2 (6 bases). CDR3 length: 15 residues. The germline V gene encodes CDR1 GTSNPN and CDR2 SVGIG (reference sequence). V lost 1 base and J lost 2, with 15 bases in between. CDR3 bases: TGTGCCTGGAGTGACGGAGGGGCAGGGCCCTACGAGCAGTACTTC. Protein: CAWSDGGAGPYEQYF.

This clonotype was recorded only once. The CDR3 sequence: CASSPRLALAETQYF. CDR3 in DNA: TGCGCCAGCAGTCCACGACTAGCGCTCGCGGAGACCCAGTACTTC. The rearrangement uses TRBV5-1 and TRBJ2-5; 8 bases fit TRBD2. The ends lost 5 bases at V and 5 bases at J; junction bases unmatched: 11. Germline values: CDR1 SGHRS, CDR2 YFSETQ. The CDR3 length is 15 residues. Filled out from reference TRBV5-1 and TRBJ2-5, the complete variable domain reads KAGVTQTPRYLIKTRGQQVTLSCSPISGHRSVSWYQQTPGQGLQFLFEYFSETQRNKGNFPGRFSGRQFSNSRSEMNVSTLELGDSALYLCASSPRLALAETQYFGPGTRLLVL.

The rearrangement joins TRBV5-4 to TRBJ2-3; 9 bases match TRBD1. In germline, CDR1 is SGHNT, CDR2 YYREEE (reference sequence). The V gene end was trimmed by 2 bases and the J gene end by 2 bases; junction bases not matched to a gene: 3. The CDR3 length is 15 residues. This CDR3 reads CASSFGTGYTDTQYF. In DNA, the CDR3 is TGTGCCAGCAGCTTCGGGACAGGGTACACAGATACGCAGTATTTT.

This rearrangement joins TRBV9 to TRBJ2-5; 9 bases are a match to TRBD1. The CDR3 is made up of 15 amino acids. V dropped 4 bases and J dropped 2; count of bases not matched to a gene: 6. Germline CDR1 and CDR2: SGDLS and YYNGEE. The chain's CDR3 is CASSPTGGLQETQYF. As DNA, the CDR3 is TGTGCCAGCAGCCCGACAGGGGGTCTTCAAGAGACCCAGTACTTC.

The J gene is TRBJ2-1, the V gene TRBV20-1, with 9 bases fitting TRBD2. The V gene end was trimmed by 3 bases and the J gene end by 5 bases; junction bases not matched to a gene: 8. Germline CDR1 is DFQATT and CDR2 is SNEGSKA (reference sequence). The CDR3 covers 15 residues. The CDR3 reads CSASGLRLADNEQFF. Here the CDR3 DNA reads TGCAGTGCTAGCGGACTTAGACTAGCGGACAATGAGCAGTTCTTC.

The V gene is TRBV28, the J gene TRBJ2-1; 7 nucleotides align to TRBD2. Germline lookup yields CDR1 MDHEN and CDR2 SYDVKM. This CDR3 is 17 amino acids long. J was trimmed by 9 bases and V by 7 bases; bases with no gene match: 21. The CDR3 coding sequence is TGTGCCAGCATCCCCTTGTGGGACCGCCGTGGGGGGGGTGAGCAGTTCTTC. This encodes CASIPLWDRRGGGEQFF.

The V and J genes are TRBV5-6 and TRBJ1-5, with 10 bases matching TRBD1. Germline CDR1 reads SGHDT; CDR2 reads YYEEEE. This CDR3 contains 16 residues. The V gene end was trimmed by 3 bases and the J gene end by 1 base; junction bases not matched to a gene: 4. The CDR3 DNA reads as TGTGCCAGCAGCTGGAAGGGACAGGGGAGCAATCAGCCCCAGCATTTT. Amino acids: CASSWKGQGSNQPQHF.

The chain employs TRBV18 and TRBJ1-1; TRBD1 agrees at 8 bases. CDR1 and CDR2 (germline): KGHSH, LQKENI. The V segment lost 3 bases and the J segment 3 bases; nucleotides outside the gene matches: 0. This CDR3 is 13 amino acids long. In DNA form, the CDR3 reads TGTGCCAGCTCACCGGACAGGGACACTGAAGCTTTCTTT. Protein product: CASSPDRDTEAFF. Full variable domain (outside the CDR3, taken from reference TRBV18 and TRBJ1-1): NAGVMQNPRHLVRRRGQEARLRCSPMKGHSHVYWYRQLPEEGLKFMVYLQKENIIDESGMPKERFSAEFPKEGPSILRIQQVVRGDSAAYFCASSPDRDTEAFFGQGTRLTVV.

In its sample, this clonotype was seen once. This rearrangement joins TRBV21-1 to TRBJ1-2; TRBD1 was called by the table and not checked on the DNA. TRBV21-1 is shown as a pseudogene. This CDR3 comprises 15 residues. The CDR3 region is CASSNVAQLSRGCTF. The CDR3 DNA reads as TGTGCCAGCAGCAACGTTGCCCAGTTGTCGAGGGGGTGCACCTTC.

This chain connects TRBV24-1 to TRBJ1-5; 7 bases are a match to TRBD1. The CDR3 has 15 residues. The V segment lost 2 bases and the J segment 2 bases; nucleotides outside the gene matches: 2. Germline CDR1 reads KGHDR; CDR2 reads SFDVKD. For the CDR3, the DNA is TGTGCCACCAGTGATTCCGGGACAGGCAATCAGCCCCAGCATTTT. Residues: CATSDSGTGNQPQHF.

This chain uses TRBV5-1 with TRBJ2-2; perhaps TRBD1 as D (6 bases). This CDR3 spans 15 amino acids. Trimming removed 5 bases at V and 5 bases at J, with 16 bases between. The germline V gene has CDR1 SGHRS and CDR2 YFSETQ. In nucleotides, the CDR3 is TGCGCCAGCAGAAGTGGGGGCGCCGGGACCGGGGAGCTGTTTTTT. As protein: CASRSGGAGTGELFF.

This chain's CDR3 is CASIPPGGGTTDTQYF. CDR3 nucleotide sequence: TGTGCCAGCATCCCTCCTGGGGGAGGAACCACAGATACGCAGTATTTT. This rearrangement joins TRBV28 to TRBJ2-3, with D possibly being TRBD2 (6 bases). Germline assignment: CDR1 MDHEN and CDR2 SYDVKM. With 7 bases removed from V and 2 bases from J, the gap between germline ends came to 19 bases. This CDR3 region has 16 residues.

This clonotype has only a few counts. The CDR3 spells CSVGTAYEQYF. The DNA for the CDR3 is TGCAGCGTTGGGACAGCTTACGAGCAGTACTTC. The J gene is TRBJ2-7, the V gene TRBV29-1; D perhaps matches TRBD1 (6 bases). Trimming pared 4 bases from V and 4 bases from J, leaving 8 bases between. In germline, CDR1 is SQVTM, CDR2 ANQGSEA. The CDR3 spans 11 residues.

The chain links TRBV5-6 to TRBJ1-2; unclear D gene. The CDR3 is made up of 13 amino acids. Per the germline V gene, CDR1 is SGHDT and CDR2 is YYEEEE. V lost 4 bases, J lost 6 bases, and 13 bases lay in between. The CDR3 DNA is TGTGCCAGCAGCACGGCCAGAGTAGATGGCTACACCTTC. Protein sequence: CASSTARVDGYTF. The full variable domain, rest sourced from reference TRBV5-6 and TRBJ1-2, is DAGVTQSPTHLIKTRGQQVTLRCSPKSGHDTVSWYQQALGQGPQFIFQYYEEEERQRGNFPDRFSGHQFPNYSSELNVNALLLGDSALYLCASSTARVDGYTFGSGTRLTVV.

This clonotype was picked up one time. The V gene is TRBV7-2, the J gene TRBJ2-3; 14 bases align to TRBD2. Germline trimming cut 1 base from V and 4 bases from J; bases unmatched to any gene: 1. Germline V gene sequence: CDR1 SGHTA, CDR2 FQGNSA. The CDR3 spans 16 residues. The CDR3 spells CASSLGLAGGADTQYF. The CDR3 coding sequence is TGTGCCAGCAGCTTAGGACTAGCGGGGGGGGCAGATACGCAGTATTTT.